The rows below give T cell receptor beta chains drawn from one sample of a study of blood T cell repertoires in COVID-19. TCRdb's copy holds only in-frame clones and misses some; the assay was immunoSEQ multiplex PCR. The sample lists 250,000 or so clones, approximately 86% occurring once. Sequencing was performed on PBMCs or T cells enriched from blood (not recorded which). The receptors derive from a woman aged 30 to 39 with acute COVID-19. Each CDR3 is given with its conserved first and last residue. The D gene is left open where the match is weak. Clone size is stated in some rows and not others, as once, few, many or a class when expanded.

abundance: NA
d_gene: NA
j_gene: TRBJ1-6
v_gene: TRBV15
CDR3nt: TGTGCCACCAGCAGAGGCCTCCTAGTCCTAGGTTCACCCCTCCACTTT
CDR3aa: CATSRGLLVLGSPLHF

abundance: few
d_gene: NA
j_gene: TRBJ2-7
v_gene: TRBV12-3/TRBV12-4
CDR3nt: TGTGCCAGCAGTTTCCTCGGCTACGAGCAGTACTTC
CDR3aa: CASSFLGYEQYF

abundance: NA
d_gene: NA
j_gene: TRBJ1-4
v_gene: TRBV4-3
CDR3nt: TGCGCCAGCAGCCAAGATGAGGGCTTCTTGGCTAATGAAAAACTGTTTTTT
CDR3aa: CASSQDEGFLANEKLFF

abundance: NA
d_gene: TRBD1
j_gene: TRBJ1-1
v_gene: TRBV5-4
CDR3nt: TGTGCCAGCAGCCGACAGGGGGCGCAGGACACTGAAGCTTTCTTT
CDR3aa: CASSRQGAQDTEAFF

abundance: NA
d_gene: TRBD1
j_gene: TRBJ1-2
v_gene: TRBV3-1/TRBV3-2
CDR3nt: TGTGCCAGCAGCCACCAACCGGGACAGACTAACTATGGCTACACCTTC
CDR3aa: CASSHQPGQTNYGYTF

abundance: NA
d_gene: NA
j_gene: TRBJ2-1
v_gene: TRBV12-3/TRBV12-4
CDR3nt: TGTGCCAGCAGTCCCACGGTTGAGCAGTTCTTC
CDR3aa: CASSPTVEQFF

abundance: NA
d_gene: NA
j_gene: TRBJ2-3
v_gene: TRBV6-4
CDR3nt: TGTGCCAGCGCTCAATATGGGGAGTACACAGATACGCAGTATTTT
CDR3aa: CASAQYGEYTDTQYF

abundance: NA
d_gene: NA
j_gene: TRBJ1-2
v_gene: TRBV4-2
CDR3nt: TGTGCCAGCAGCCGAGACCTACAGAGAAACTATGGCTACACCTTC
CDR3aa: CASSRDLQRNYGYTF

abundance: NA
d_gene: NA
j_gene: TRBJ2-7
v_gene: TRBV7-8
CDR3nt: TGTGCCAGCAGCTTAGATCCCCTCTACGAGCAGTACTTC
CDR3aa: CASSLDPLYEQYF

abundance: once
d_gene: NA
j_gene: TRBJ2-6
v_gene: TRBV3-1/TRBV3-2
CDR3nt: TGTGCCAGCAGCCACGCTCCGGGAGACTTGGTCAGCTCTGGGGCCAACGTCCTGACTTTC
CDR3aa: CASSHAPGDLVSSGANVLTF

abundance: NA
d_gene: NA
j_gene: TRBJ1-1
v_gene: TRBV28
CDR3nt: TGTGCCAGCAGGCCTGGGCTGGGGCGGGGCACTGAAGCTTTCTTT
CDR3aa: CASRPGLGRGTEAFF

abundance: NA
d_gene: NA
j_gene: TRBJ1-4
v_gene: TRBV7-9
CDR3nt: TGTGCCAGCAGTTCCCTGGGAGCAACTAATGAAAAACTGTTTTTT
CDR3aa: CASSSLGATNEKLFF

abundance: NA
d_gene: NA
j_gene: TRBJ1-5
v_gene: TRBV5-1
CDR3nt: TGCGCCAGCAGCCCGGGACATTTAAGCAATCAGCCCCAGCATTTT
CDR3aa: CASSPGHLSNQPQHF

abundance: NA
d_gene: TRBD1
j_gene: TRBJ2-1
v_gene: TRBV5-1
CDR3nt: TGCGCCAGCAGCCCGGTCCTGACAGGGCTGAATGAGCAGTTCTTC
CDR3aa: CASSPVLTGLNEQFF

abundance: NA
d_gene: NA
j_gene: TRBJ2-5
v_gene: TRBV2
CDR3nt: TGTGCCAGCAGTGTGCGGGAGACCCAGTACTTC
CDR3aa: CASSVRETQYF

abundance: NA
d_gene: NA
j_gene: TRBJ1-2
v_gene: TRBV15
CDR3nt: TGTGCCACCAGCAGAGATCGGGGAACCACCTATGGCTACACCTTC
CDR3aa: CATSRDRGTTYGYTF

abundance: NA
d_gene: NA
j_gene: TRBJ1-5
v_gene: TRBV19
CDR3nt: TGTGCCAGTAGTATTTCAGAAGGGGTGGATCAGCCCCAGCATTTT
CDR3aa: CASSISEGVDQPQHF

abundance: NA
d_gene: NA
j_gene: TRBJ2-1
v_gene: TRBV5-6
CDR3nt: TGTGCCAGCAGCTCCCCCTACGGGGGGCACAATGAGCAGTTCTTC
CDR3aa: CASSSPYGGHNEQFF

abundance: NA
d_gene: TRBD2
j_gene: TRBJ2-3
v_gene: TRBV28
CDR3nt: TGTGCCAGCAGCGCCAGTGGGGGGGGCACAGATACGCAGTATTTT
CDR3aa: CASSASGGGTDTQYF

abundance: NA
d_gene: NA
j_gene: TRBJ2-1
v_gene: TRBV4-1
CDR3nt: TGCGCCAGCAGCGCACAGGAGAGCTCCTACAATGAGCAGTTCTTC
CDR3aa: CASSAQESSYNEQFF

abundance: few
d_gene: TRBD1
j_gene: TRBJ1-4
v_gene: TRBV11-2
CDR3nt: TGTGCCAGCAGCTTAGATCTCCTTTGGGGACAGGATGCAACTAATGAAAAACTGTTTTTT
CDR3aa: CASSLDLLWGQDATNEKLFF

abundance: once
d_gene: NA
j_gene: TRBJ2-4
v_gene: TRBV4-1
CDR3nt: TGCGCCAGCAGTCTTACCCCGGGGACTCATGTAAACATTCAGTACTTC
CDR3aa: CASSLTPGTHVNIQYF

abundance: once
d_gene: NA
j_gene: TRBJ1-6
v_gene: TRBV6-5
CDR3nt: TGTGCCAGCAGTTACTCCAATAATTCACCCCTCCACTTT
CDR3aa: CASSYSNNSPLHF

abundance: NA
d_gene: NA
j_gene: TRBJ1-2
v_gene: TRBV6-2/TRBV6-3
CDR3nt: TGTGCCAGCAGTTACGTTTGGAGTACTGACTATGGCTACACCTTC
CDR3aa: CASSYVWSTDYGYTF

abundance: NA
d_gene: NA
j_gene: TRBJ1-6
v_gene: TRBV19
CDR3nt: TGTGCCAGTAGTATGACCAGGGGCCTGCGGACTTCACCCCTCCACTTT
CDR3aa: CASSMTRGLRTSPLHF

abundance: once
d_gene: TRBD2
j_gene: TRBJ2-1
v_gene: TRBV2
CDR3nt: TGTGCCAGCAGTTCCCAAGCGGGGGGCTTTGATGAGCAGTTCTTC
CDR3aa: CASSSQAGGFDEQFF

abundance: NA
d_gene: NA
j_gene: TRBJ2-7
v_gene: TRBV5-1
CDR3nt: TGCGCCAGCAGCAACAGCTACGAGCAGTACTTC
CDR3aa: CASSNSYEQYF

abundance: NA
d_gene: NA
j_gene: TRBJ2-7
v_gene: TRBV7-9
CDR3nt: TGTGCCAGCAGTTCCTCAGGCACCTCCTTCTACGAGCAGTACTTC
CDR3aa: CASSSSGTSFYEQYF

abundance: NA
d_gene: NA
j_gene: TRBJ1-5
v_gene: TRBV6-1
CDR3nt: TGTGCCAGCAGTGAGGGTCCAGGCAGCAATCAGCCCCAGCATTTT
CDR3aa: CASSEGPGSNQPQHF

abundance: NA
d_gene: NA
j_gene: TRBJ2-3
v_gene: TRBV15
CDR3nt: TGTGCCACCAGCAGAGATAGCGCCTCGCAGTATTTT
CDR3aa: CATSRDSASQYF